A single sample gave rise to the 21 T cell receptor beta chains below, sequenced in a study of cytomegalovirus exposure and HLA in healthy donors. Generated by immunoSEQ multiplex PCR, the TCRdb table keeps only in-frame clones and is missing some. The sample lists about 82,000 clones, 93% occurring once. The source material was PBMCs. These receptors came from a man younger than 35 in good health and CMV-seronegative.

The CDR3 coding sequence is TGTGCCAGCAGCTTAGAGGGGGGTAGCGCACAAGAGACCCAGTACTTC. The encoded protein is CASSLEGGSAQETQYF. V usage is TRBV11-3 and J usage is TRBJ2-5; a weak D match, TRBD2 (6 bases). V gave up 0 bases and J gave up 2 bases, with 13 bases separating them. The germline CDR1 and CDR2 sequences are SGHNT and YENEEA. The CDR3 covers 16 residues.

V is TRBV25-1 and J is TRBJ1-6; 7 bases line up with TRBD1. Germline V CDR1 and CDR2: MGHDK, SYGVNS. The trim removed 4 bases at V and 9 bases at J, leaving 9 bases unmatched. The CDR3 is 15 amino acids. The CDR3 nucleotides are TGTGCCAGCAGTGTATACAGGGGACGAAGTTCACCCCTCCACTTT. Encoded protein: CASSVYRGRSSPLHF. The variable domain in full, with the rest retrieved from reference TRBV25-1 and TRBJ1-6, is EADIYQTPRYLVIGTGKKITLECSQTMGHDKMYWYQQDPGMELHLIHYSYGVNSTEKGDLSSESTVSRIRTEHFPLTLESARPSHTSQYLCASSVYRGRSSPLHFGNGTRLTVT.

The chain carries TRBV4-2 and TRBJ1-1; 9 nucleotides line up with TRBD1. The J segment lost 11 bases and the V segment lost 0 bases, leaving 4 bases of the junction unmatched. Looked up from germline, CDR1 is LGHNA and CDR2 is YNFKEQ. This CDR3 has 13 amino acids. DNA of the CDR3: TGTGCCAGCAGCCAAGATCATGGACAGGGGGCTTTCTTT. Translation gives CASSQDHGQGAFF.

The gene calls are TRBV11-3 and TRBJ1-1, with D perhaps TRBD1 (5 bases). This CDR3 region has 13 residues. Germline V gene lookup returns CDR1 SGHNT and CDR2 YENEEA. V gave up 5 bases and J gave up 3 bases, with 10 bases separating them. The CDR3 reads CASSPDSYTEAFF. CDR3 in DNA: TGTGCCAGCAGCCCCGACAGTTACACTGAAGCTTTCTTT. Supplemented by reference TRBV11-3 and TRBJ1-1, the full variable domain reads EAGVVQSPRYKIIEKKQPVAFWCNPISGHNTLYWYLQNLGQGPELLIRYENEEAVDDSQLPKDRFSAERLKGVDSTLKIQPAELGDSAVYLCASSPDSYTEAFFGQGTRLTVV.

CDR3 loop: CASRLPGLPYEQYF. The CDR3, as DNA: TGTGCCAGCCGCCTCCCGGGACTTCCCTACGAGCAGTACTTC. V gene TRBV7-2 combines with J gene TRBJ2-7, with D tentatively TRBD2 (6 bases). Trimming left V 8 bases short and J 2 bases short, with 16 bases between. Germline V gene lookup returns CDR1 SGHTA and CDR2 FQGNSA. This CDR3 spans 14 amino acids.

J is TRBJ1-2 and V is TRBV19; 7 positions match TRBD1. Germline V gene lookup returns CDR1 LNHDA and CDR2 SQIVND (reference sequence). The CDR3 covers 14 residues. Unmatched junction bases numbered 5, after V lost 3 bases and J lost 4 bases. CDR3 bases: TGTGCCAGTAGTATTCAGGGGGATGGCTATGGCTACACCTTC. Encoded protein: CASSIQGDGYGYTF. The whole variable domain, remainder taken from reference TRBV19 and TRBJ1-2, is DGGITQSPKYLFRKEGQNVTLSCEQNLNHDAMYWYRQDPGQGLRLIYYSQIVNDFQKGDIAEGYSVSREKKESFPLTVTSAQKNPTAFYLCASSIQGDGYGYTFGSGTRLTVV.

This chain links TRBV5-6 with TRBJ2-2; D unresolved. The V gene's germline CDR1 is SGHDT and CDR2 YYEEEE. V was cut by 3 bases and J by 1 base, with 7 bases left in between. The CDR3 totals 14 residues. CDR3 amino acids: CASSSLMNTGELFF. CDR3 nucleotide sequence: TGTGCCAGCAGCTCCTTAATGAACACCGGGGAGCTGTTTTTT.

The gene calls are TRBV7-2 and TRBJ2-6; D gene unclear. The V and J ends lost 3 bases and 2 bases respectively, with 11 bases between them. The germline gives CDR1 SGHTA, CDR2 FQGNSA. CDR3 length: 16 amino acids. CDR3: CASSFRQATGANVLTF. CDR3 in DNA: TGTGCCAGCAGCTTTCGTCAAGCGACTGGGGCCAACGTCCTGACTTTC.

The chain couples TRBV11-1 to TRBJ2-7, with TRBD2 matching 7 bases. Germline CDR1 SGHAT, CDR2 FQDESV (reference sequence). Trimming took 0 bases from V and 2 from J; bases not matched to a gene: 4. This CDR3 has 15 amino acids. The CDR3 nucleotides are TGTGCCAGCAGCTTAGCTAGCGGGTGGACCTACGAGCAGTACTTC. Its protein product is CASSLASGWTYEQYF.

This clone was recorded only once. The V call is TRBV19, the J call TRBJ1-2; D perhaps matches TRBD1 (6 bases). Per germline, CDR1 LNHDA and CDR2 SQIVND (reference sequence). The CDR3 spans 14 residues. V was pared by 6 bases and J by 5 bases, with 16 bases between. This chain's CDR3 is CASSNRVLGYGYTF. The CDR3 DNA reads TGTGCCAGTAGCAACAGGGTCCTCGGATATGGCTACACCTTC.

The chain is built from TRBV5-4 and TRBJ2-1; TRBD2 matches 8 bases. Germline CDR1 SGHNT, CDR2 YYREEE (reference sequence). CDR3 length equals 16 residues. V gave up 5 bases and J gave up 8 bases; unmatched junction bases: 15. In DNA, the CDR3 is TGTGCCAGCAGTGCGGCAGGGGCGGGGGGTCTATATGAGCAGTTCTTC. This translates into CASSAAGAGGLYEQFF.

This chain uses TRBV6-5 with TRBJ1-2; D unresolved. The V and J ends lost 7 bases and 4 bases respectively, with 10 bases between them. CDR3 length: 12 residues. Per the germline V gene, CDR1 is MNHEY and CDR2 is SVGAGI. This CDR3 is CASKSVSYGYTF. The CDR3 DNA reads as TGTGCCAGCAAGAGCGTCAGCTATGGCTACACCTTC.

The rearrangement uses TRBV6-5 and TRBJ1-4, with D tentatively TRBD1 (6 bases). Trimming removed 0 bases from V and 5 bases from J, with 13 bases in between. The germline V gene has CDR1 MNHEY and CDR2 SVGAGI. CDR3 length: 16 residues. The CDR3 region is CASSYSWAGANEKLFF. For the CDR3, the DNA is TGTGCCAGCAGTTACTCATGGGCAGGGGCGAATGAAAAACTGTTTTTT.

The rearrangement links TRBV18 to TRBJ1-2; D uncertain. This CDR3 has 17 residues. CDR1 and CDR2 from the germline V gene are KGHSH and LQKENI. V lost 3 bases to trimming and J lost 2 bases, with 19 bases between them. DNA for the CDR3: TGTGCCAGCTCACCCGAGAAAGCGGGAACAAGCAACTATGGCTACACCTTC. Translation: CASSPEKAGTSNYGYTF.

CDR3 DNA sequence: TGTGCCAGCAGCTTAAGGCGGGGGGGAGGTGGCTACACCTTC. This codes for CASSLRRGGGGYTF. The genes are TRBV7-8 and TRBJ1-2; a weak D match, TRBD1 (5 bases). Trimming took off 2 bases at V and 7 bases at J, with 14 bases between the two ends. This CDR3 has 14 amino acids. Germline lookup yields CDR1 SGHVS and CDR2 FQNEAQ.

This chain joins TRBV10-3 and TRBJ1-2; possibly TRBD1 for D (6 bases). V was cut by 6 bases and J by 4 bases, with 21 bases left in between. Germline CDR1 and CDR2: ENHRY and SYGVKD. The CDR3 is 16 residues long. In DNA, the CDR3 is TGTGCCATCAGCTACAGGGTACTGAACGTGGCCTATGGCTACACCTTC. Encoded protein: CAISYRVLNVAYGYTF.

J is TRBJ1-1 and V is TRBV6-6; 9 bases line up with TRBD1. Germline V gene sequence: CDR1 MNHNY, CDR2 SVGAGI (reference sequence). After removal of 5 bases from V and 3 bases from J, the junction contained 7 bases not matched to a gene. The CDR3 length is 15 residues. The chain's CDR3 is CASSGDREKDTEAFF. The CDR3 DNA reads TGTGCCAGCAGTGGGGACAGGGAAAAAGACACTGAAGCTTTCTTT.

The chain joins TRBV7-9 to TRBJ1-1; D gene ambiguous. The CDR3 runs to 13 residues. Trimming removed 2 bases at V and 4 bases at J, with 8 bases between. Per the germline V gene, CDR1 is SEHNR and CDR2 is FQNEAQ (reference sequence). CDR3 nucleotides: TGTGCCAGCAGCTTACAGGTGAGCACTGAAGCTTTCTTT. Translated, it gives CASSLQVSTEAFF.

In this sample, this clone turned up once. The chain has TRBV11-2 and TRBJ2-2, with D tentatively TRBD1 (5 bases). The V gene's germline CDR1 is SGHAT and CDR2 FQNNGV. V lost 2 bases, J lost 5 bases, and 12 bases lay in between. The CDR3 spans 15 residues. CDR3 protein: CASSLLGRVTGELFF. The CDR3 nucleotides are TGTGCCAGCAGCTTATTGGGCAGGGTGACCGGGGAGCTGTTTTTT.

This chain uses TRBV29-1 with TRBJ2-3, with 10 bases identical to TRBD1. CDR1 and CDR2 from the germline V gene are SQVTM and ANQGSEA. The trim removed 3 bases at V and 0 bases at J, leaving 6 bases unmatched. The length of the CDR3 is 16 residues. CDR3 coding DNA: TGCAGCGTTGAGGGACAGGGGACCCCTAGCACAGATACGCAGTATTTT. Its protein is CSVEGQGTPSTDTQYF.

The rearrangement links TRBV5-1 to TRBJ2-6, with D tentatively TRBD1 (6 bases). The germline gives CDR1 SGHRS, CDR2 YFSETQ. The CDR3 is 18 amino acids. V was trimmed by 0 bases and J by 0 bases, leaving 13 bases between them. The CDR3 loop reads CASSLEPGESSGANVLTF. The CDR3 DNA reads TGCGCCAGCAGCTTGGAGCCAGGGGAATCCTCTGGGGCCAACGTCCTGACTTTC.